This T cell receptor beta chain was sequenced in a study of OX40 agonist ivuxolimab in advanced cancers. About the investigation overall: Ivuxolimab was an agonistic, fully human IgG2 monoclonal antibody directed against OX40 (CD134), a costimulatory receptor. Intravenous ivuxolimab was administered to patients every 2 weeks at six dose levels: 0.01, 0.1, 0.3, 1.5, 3 and 10 mg/kg. Of the approximately 50 dose-escalation patients, hepatocellular carcinoma was present in about 20, melanoma in around 15, renal cell carcinoma in 9 and head and neck cancer in 9. The dose-escalation cohort was 80% to 90% male with a mean age of about 60 years, ranging from about 20 to 85. Patients were allowed to have had prior anti-PD-1, anti-PD-L1 or anti-CTLA-4 therapy, and 30% to 50% of the dose-escalation patients had previously received checkpoint inhibitors. Partial responses occurred in three dose-escalation patients: two with cutaneous melanoma and one with hepatocellular carcinoma. The purpose of peripheral TCRbeta sequencing was to test whether ivuxolimab changed TCR sequence diversity and led to clonal T-cell expansion. The paper describes the monotherapy dose-escalation part (N of about 47 patients) of the phase I trial of ivuxolimab.

Patients with a history of autoimmune disease or receiving systemic immunosuppression were excluded from the trial. In every dose cohort, peripheral blood was drawn for TCR sequencing at baseline, cycle 4 day 1, and cycle 7 day 1. Samples came from an open-label, multicenter, first-in-human phase I dose-escalation trial of ivuxolimab. The trial enrolled adults with locally advanced or metastatic head and neck squamous cell, hepatocellular, melanoma or renal cell carcinoma. Before TCR sequencing, CD4+ T cells and CD8+ T cells from peripheral blood were sorted into separate populations. This clone counts as large (0.1 to 1%). This receptor's antigen is unknown. Base qualities are missing; no much larger clone stands one base away. There are 15 amino acids in the CDR3, from cysteine to phenylalanine inclusive. Only CDR3 DNA remains: 45 bases, in frame from the first base. For CDR1 and CDR2, the germline V gene lists MGHRA and YSYEKL. Between the V and J ends, shortened by 1 base and 5 bases respectively, the junction contains 15 bases.

Overall study outcomes, separate from this receptor: At doses of 0.1 to 3.0 mg/kg, clonal expansion of both CD4+ and CD8+ T cells in blood was seen between baseline and week 6. Partial responders in the 0.1-3.0 mg/kg groups had among the lowest normalized peripheral clonal expansion, especially among CD8+ T cells. After ivuxolimab, expanded clones were on average more numerous among CD8+ T cells than among CD4+ T cells. Low levels of normalized T-cell clonal expansion were also seen in some nonresponding patients. The antigen specificity of the clonally expanded peripheral T cells was not determined.

Genomic DNA was isolated from the sorted cells so that the TCRbeta CDR3 region could be sequenced. The immunoSEQ Assay was used for sequencing of TCRbeta CDR3 regions. TCRdb re-hosts the immuneACCESS table, in-frame sequences only. Its copies lack some clones; in the studies checked, an unresolved V gene accounts for under half of them, and the cause for the rest is not known. This sample is represented by approximately 6,300 clones; approximately 80% of them were singletons. The top ten constitute around 12% of the sample. The TCR was taken from an adult with an advanced solid tumor such as melanoma, head and neck, liver or kidney cancer. Sequences were derived from CD4+ or CD8+ T cells sorted from blood, sampled in a trial of the OX40 agonist ivuxolimab. The chain is assembled from TRBV4-1 and TRBJ2-7; a tentative D match to TRBD2 spans 6 bases. The nucleotides read TGCGCCAGCAGCCAAGGACTAGTCGGGGTCCACGAGCAGTACTTC. Translated, it gives CASSQGLVGVHEQYF.